In its sample, the clone carrying this T cell receptor beta chain was seen a few times. This sample stems from a study of blood T cell repertoires in COVID-19. Study summary: Nucleic acid was either cDNA or gDNA, and it came from T cells, B-cell-depleted T cells, or PBMCs.

Original handling: Using reference gene primer amplification, nucleated cell counts were estimated. The data were produced by immunoSEQ multiplex PCR, yet TCRdb's version contains in-frame clones alone and is incomplete. V and J calls and clone size are those listed in that table; D and trimming were worked out from the DNA. The sample has approximately 55,000 clones, 80% to 90% seen once. The V end lost 5 bases, the J end lost 10 bases, and 14 bases lay between the germline ends. The CDR3 consists of 12 residues. Germline loops: CDR1 LGHDT, CDR2 YNNKEL (reference sequence). The TCR was taken from a man aged 50 or older with active COVID-19. The rearrangement links TRBV3-1 (or the pseudogene TRBV3-2) to TRBJ2-5; no clear D. Sequencing input: peripheral blood. CDR3 nucleotides: TGTGCCAGCAGCATCAGGCCTTTAGGCCAGTACTTC. Translated: CASSIRPLGQYF.